A selection of T cell receptor beta chains follows, all from one sample in a study of cytomegalovirus exposure and HLA in healthy donors. Only in-frame clones appear in the TCRdb table, and some are missing; sequencing was by immunoSEQ multiplex PCR. The table shows roughly 200,000 clones, with around nine tenths occurring only once. Sequencing was performed on PBMCs. These receptors all stem from a young woman in good health and CMV-seronegative. The CDR3 runs from the conserved cysteine through the conserved F or W. A D gene is named only where the DNA matches it firmly. The size of a clone is reported for some rows only, either as once, few or many, or as a class for expanded clones.

D	V	size	J	CDR3	DNA
TRBD2	TRBV10-2	.	TRBJ2-7	CASSEMGLAGGSYEQYF	TGCGCCAGCAGTGAAATGGGACTAGCGGGGGGAAGCTACGAGCAGTACTTC
.	TRBV13	.	TRBJ1-2	CASSLEGAHGYTF	TGTGCCAGCAGCTTAGAAGGGGCCCATGGCTACACCTTC
TRBD2	TRBV6-6	.	TRBJ2-7	CASSYSRGGGSYEQYF	TGTGCCAGCAGTTACTCCCGGGGGGGCGGGTCCTACGAGCAGTACTTC
.	TRBV5-4	once	TRBJ1-2	CASSADRNYGYTF	TGTGCCAGCAGCGCGGACAGAAACTATGGCTACACCTTC
.	TRBV30	.	TRBJ2-2	CAWSEGDVTGELFF	TGTGCCTGGAGCGAGGGGGATGTTACCGGGGAGCTGTTTTTT
.	TRBV11-2	.	TRBJ2-1	CASSLDREVIGEQFF	TGTGCCAGCAGCTTAGACAGGGAGGTTATCGGTGAGCAGTTCTTC
.	TRBV5-1	.	TRBJ1-6	CASSYSRDSPLHF	TGCGCCAGCAGTTACTCCAGGGATTCACCCCTCCACTTT
TRBD1	TRBV28	.	TRBJ1-2	CASSFRTGVGYTF	TGTGCCAGCAGTTTTCGGACAGGGGTCGGCTACACCTTC
TRBD2	TRBV29-1	.	TRBJ2-3	CSVFRLADTDTQYF	TGCAGCGTTTTTCGACTAGCGGACACAGATACGCAGTATTTT
.	TRBV21-1	.	TRBJ2-1	CASSRIGLALLNEQFF	TGTGCCAGCAGCAGGATAGGACTAGCCCTTTTGAATGAGCAGTTCTTC
TRBD1	TRBV7-9	.	TRBJ2-7	CASSHRGISSSEQYF	TGTGCCAGCAGTCACAGGGGGATAAGCTCGAGCGAGCAGTACTTC
TRBD2	TRBV15	.	TRBJ2-3	CATSRLAGTDTQYF	TGTGCCACCAGCAGACTAGCGGGTACAGATACGCAGTATTTT
.	TRBV18	.	TRBJ2-2	CASSPQGLGELFF	TGTGCCAGCTCACCCCAGGGACTCGGGGAGCTGTTTTTT
.	TRBV6-5	.	TRBJ1-1	CASSYSGGEAFF	TGTGCCAGCAGTTACTCGGGGGGGGAAGCTTTCTTT
.	TRBV5-1	.	TRBJ1-2	CASSAGPSNYGYTF	TGCGCCAGCAGCGCGGGTCCTTCTAACTATGGCTACACCTTC
.	TRBV28	.	TRBJ2-7	CASSQNWDSSYEQYF	TGTGCCAGCAGTCAAAACTGGGACTCCTCCTACGAGCAGTACTTC
.	TRBV7-7	.	TRBJ2-1	CASSPLRQGGGGEQFF	TGTGCTAGCAGCCCTCTTCGACAGGGAGGTGGAGGTGAGCAGTTCTTC
TRBD1	TRBV7-9	.	TRBJ2-7	CASSLVGQRQGASWGEQYF	TGTGCCAGCAGCTTAGTGGGTCAGCGGCAGGGGGCTTCCTGGGGCGAGCAGTACTTC
.	TRBV5-1	.	TRBJ2-7	CASSLGPGEAYEQYF	TGCGCCAGCAGCTTGGGTCCCGGCGAGGCCTACGAGCAGTACTTC
.	TRBV28	.	TRBJ1-2	CASGLTLEGYTF	TGTGCCAGCGGCTTAACGCTAGAGGGCTACACCTTC
TRBD2	TRBV19	.	TRBJ2-5	CASSIGGSVVETQYF	TGTGCCAGTAGTATTGGCGGGAGTGTTGTGGAGACCCAGTACTTC
.	TRBV7-8	.	TRBJ1-6	CASSPTGHNSPLHF	TGTGCCAGCAGTCCAACAGGGCACAATTCACCCCTCCACTTT
.	TRBV10-1	.	TRBJ2-3	CASSRDWRNTQYF	TGCGCCAGCAGTAGGGACTGGCGGAATACGCAGTATTTT
TRBD1	TRBV28	.	TRBJ2-7	CASSSSRDRGLPYEQYF	TGTGCCAGCAGTTCTTCCCGAGACAGGGGGTTACCCTACGAGCAGTACTTC
.	TRBV5-4	.	TRBJ1-2	CASSLDINGLENYGYTF	TGTGCCAGCAGCTTGGACATTAACGGCCTAGAAAACTATGGCTACACCTTC
.	TRBV18	few	TRBJ2-7	CASSPGEPYEQYF	TGTGCCAGCTCACCTGGGGAGCCCTACGAGCAGTACTTC
.	TRBV6-1	.	TRBJ2-2	CASSEVGGSPGELFF	TGTGCCAGCAGTGAAGTCGGAGGGTCGCCCGGGGAGCTGTTTTTT
TRBD1	TRBV19	.	TRBJ2-1	CASSMGTGWNEQFF	TGTGCCAGTAGTATGGGGACAGGGTGGAATGAGCAGTTCTTC
TRBD1	TRBV28	.	TRBJ1-1	CASSGGDSMNTEAFF	TGTGCCAGCAGCGGGGGGGACAGTATGAACACTGAAGCTTTCTTT
.	TRBV7-9	.	TRBJ1-1	CASSFPGHANTEAFF	TGTGCCAGCAGCTTCCCCGGACACGCCAACACTGAAGCTTTCTTT
TRBD2	TRBV7-3	.	TRBJ2-3	CASSLGGGTQYF	TGTGCCAGCAGCTTAGGCGGGGGAACGCAGTATTTT
TRBD2	TRBV5-1	.	TRBJ2-7	CASSLELAGGIYAYEQYF	TGCGCCAGCAGCTTGGAGTTAGCGGGGGGGATATACGCCTACGAGCAGTACTTC
.	TRBV6-1	.	TRBJ1-5	CASRSGTQGGQPQHF	TGTGCCAGCAGGTCCGGGACACAGGGCGGGCAGCCCCAGCATTTT
.	TRBV6-4	once	TRBJ2-1	CASSDSPGSSYNEQFF	TGTGCCAGCAGTGACTCCCCGGGTAGCTCCTACAATGAGCAGTTCTTC
.	TRBV4-1	.	TRBJ2-1	CASSQDRGALEQFF	TGCGCCAGCAGCCAAGATCGGGGGGCGCTTGAGCAGTTCTTC
.	TRBV2	.	TRBJ1-1	CASTREVAEAFF	TGTGCCAGCACCAGGGAGGTAGCTGAAGCTTTCTTT
.	TRBV27	.	TRBJ1-1	CASSSRQTMNTEAFF	TGTGCCAGCAGTTCCAGACAGACGATGAACACTGAAGCTTTCTTT
TRBD1	TRBV11-2	.	TRBJ1-1	CASSPDRTEAFF	TGTGCCAGCAGCCCGGACAGGACCGAAGCTTTCTTT
.	TRBV28	.	TRBJ1-5	CASSLSNPQHF	TGTGCCAGCAGTTTAAGCAATCCCCAGCATTTT
.	TRBV12-1	.	TRBJ2-5	CASRLTAGGKQETQYF	TGTGCCAGCAGACTGACAGCGGGGGGGAAACAAGAGACCCAGTACTTC
.	TRBV5-1	.	TRBJ2-3	CASSNQGGDTQYF	TGCGCCAGCAGCAACCAGGGGGGAGATACGCAGTATTTT
.	TRBV6-5	.	TRBJ2-7	CASIKQYYEQYF	TGTGCCAGCATCAAACAGTACTACGAGCAGTACTTC
.	TRBV12-5	.	TRBJ1-5	CASGYPGHPNQPQHF	TGTGCTAGTGGGTACCCGGGACACCCCAATCAGCCCCAGCATTTT
.	TRBV7-9	.	TRBJ2-7	CSSSLQQGEQYF	TGTTCCAGCAGCTTACAGCAGGGCGAGCAGTACTTC